Sequencing of this T cell receptor (beta chain) was carried out in a study of blood T cell repertoires in COVID-19. In the study overall: The study drew acute and convalescent COVID-19 samples from the United States, Italy and Spain. In each case, the material was cDNA or gDNA derived from T cells, B-cell-depleted T cells, or PBMCs.

Methods used by the authors: Nucleated cell counts were estimated from reference gene primer amplification. Profiled with immunoSEQ multiplex PCR; TCRdb holds only in-frame clones, not every one. From that table come the V and J calls and clone size; the DNA was used to work out D and trimming. This table holds about 160,000 clones, roughly 91% found once. This CDR3 has 12 amino acids. Losses at the gene ends were 11 bases for V and 7 bases for J; bases not matched to a gene: 6. Sequencing was done on a sample of peripheral blood. The receptor was isolated from a man aged 18-30 years with acute or convalescent COVID-19. The chain employs TRBV23-1 and TRBJ1-4; 8 bases line up with TRBD1. TRBV23-1 is an ORF for which the function is uncertain. The CDR3 DNA follows: TGCGCCGGACCCGGGACAGGTGAAAAACTGTTTTTT. The encoded protein is CAGPGTGEKLFF.